This TCR beta chain came from a study of metastatic and nonmetastatic thyroid tumors (dated by TCRdb to the early 2020s). Context from the whole study: The researchers compared repertoires between peripheral blood samples and tumor or nodule tissue samples from patients with malignant or benign thyroid disease.

General study outcomes and caveats: In both blood and tumor samples, malignant tumors were reported to have significantly higher TCR beta diversity than benign nodules.

This clone was picked up a small number of times. Its binding antigen is unknown. There are no base qualities to consult, and no much larger clone falls within one base. No treatment had been received by any patient before thyroid surgery. Patient clinical samples collected from the early 2010s to the late 2010s were retrospectively analysed using T-cell receptor beta sequencing. The library was produced with PCR. The sample was run on an Illumina HiSeq 4000. High-throughput sequencing was used to profile the TCR beta-chain CDR3 region of each patient. The paper's data handling went like this. CDR3 differences across clinicopathological groups were used to build a classifier for discriminating distant-metastatic papillary thyroid cancer patients. Repertoire diversity was assessed with the Shannon index, and tumor-blood repertoire similarity with the Morisita-Horn index. TCRdb took the public reads, trimmed them with fastp at Q25, ran MiXCR for clone calling and kept in-frame beta chains. These V and J calls originate from TCRdb's pipeline instead of the authors' own analysis. For this sample the table gives 15,000 to 20,000 clones, of which approximately 30% were detected only once. Jointly, the top ten make up 10% to 15% of the sample.

The CDR3 starts with the cysteine, ends with the phenylalanine, and has 13 residues. Solely the CDR3 DNA is kept, with 39 bases framed from the first base. V drops 5 bases and J drops 8 bases, leaving 13 bases in between. CDR1 and CDR2, per the germline V gene (reference sequence), are PRHDT and FYEKMQ. The sequenced sample consisted of tumor tissue. Rearrangement joined TRBV13 to TRBJ2-1; matching of 5 bases hints at TRBD2 as the D gene. The clonotype originates from a male donor with papillary thyroid cancer or a benign thyroid nodule (not recorded which). Some clones in this sample may be carry-over from other donors' samples. The CDR3 in this case is CASSPEGLDEQFF. The sequenced DNA: TGTGCCAGCAGCCCCGAGGGTCTTGATGAGCAGTTCTTC. With all but the CDR3 taken from the reference TRBV13 and TRBJ2-1 genes, the full variable domain is: AAGVIQSPRHLIKEKRETATLKCYPIPRHDTVYWYQQGPGQDPQFLISFYEKMQSDKGSIPDRFSAQQFSDYHSELNMSSLELGDSALYFCASSPEGLDEQFFGPGTRLTVL.